This T cell receptor (beta chain) was documented in a study of blood T cell repertoires in COVID-19. On the study more broadly: Whether acute or convalescent, the COVID-19 samples came from the United States, Italy and Spain. The analysed material was cDNA or gDNA that came from T cells, B-cell-depleted T cells, or PBMCs.

This clone has only a few counts. The trim removed 2 bases at V and 1 base at J, leaving 9 bases unmatched. The CDR3 covers 18 residues. Per germline, CDR1 SGHVS and CDR2 FQNEAQ. Authors' analysis steps: It was from reference gene primer amplification that nucleated cell counts were estimated. The table came from immunoSEQ multiplex PCR; TCRdb's copy has only in-frame clones and leaves some out. Clone size and the V and J calls come from that table; the DNA yielded D and trimming. The table records over 75,000 clones, around 80% of them present only once. The TCR comes from a woman of 80 years or more with acute or convalescent COVID-19. The specimen was peripheral blood. The genes are TRBV7-8 and TRBJ1-5; 9 bases line up with TRBD1. The CDR3 DNA sequence: TGTGCCAGCAGCTTAACTTCTATCGGGACAGGGAGCAATCAGCCCCAGCATTTT. It encodes CASSLTSIGTGSNQPQHF.